This T cell receptor beta chain comes out of a study of chemoradiotherapy in HPV16-positive cancers. The repertoire was sequenced with immunoSEQ multiplex PCR; TCRdb's copy has only in-frame clones and lacks some. The table has around 7,200 clones, roughly four fifths seen once. CDR3 size: 15 residues. Germline V gene lookup returns CDR1 LGHNA and CDR2 YSLEER. With 1 base removed from V and 0 bases from J, the gap between germline ends came to 9 bases. This TCR was recovered from a human donor with HPV-associated anogenital cancer. The sequencing here drew on tumor tissue, taken from a patient who underwent chemoradiotherapy. V usage is TRBV4-3 and J usage is TRBJ1-1; D not resolved. The CDR3 region is CASSQGGRLNTEAFF. DNA for the CDR3: TGCGCCAGCAGCCAAGGAGGACGGTTGAACACTGAAGCTTTCTTT.